This T cell receptor (beta chain) derives from a study of shared clonotypes between healthy human individuals. Trimming stripped 3 bases from V and 1 base from J, with 10 bases between. Germline values: CDR1 MNHNS, CDR2 SASEGT. CDR3 size: 14 residues. Naive CD4+ cells were CD45RA-selected; the remaining cells were memory. Researchers ran the assay at a deep level. Here immunoSEQ multiplex PCR was the method, and the copy in TCRdb shows in-frame clones only, minus some. The table has approximately 1,000,000 clones, around 78% seen once. A remark on this clone: Its antigen is currently unknown.

Whole-study results and caveats: About 5% of naive CD4 clonotypes were shared across a few donors.

This clonotype was sampled from a man younger than 35 in good health. Some clones in this sample may be carry-over from other donors' samples. The material sequenced was memory CD4+ T cells from PBMCs. Sample subset: CD45RA-negative fraction. V and J are TRBV6-1 and TRBJ2-7; D remains unclear. The CDR3 is CASSEEDRSYEQYF. For the CDR3, the DNA is TGTGCCAGCAGTGAGGAAGATCGATCCTACGAGCAGTACTTC.